The T cell receptor (beta chain) described here comes from a study of blood T cell repertoires in COVID-19. The data were produced by immunoSEQ multiplex PCR, yet TCRdb's version contains in-frame clones alone and is incomplete. The sample lists some 190,000 clones, roughly 82% occurring once. Trimming stripped 4 bases from V and 2 bases from J, with 12 bases between. Germline values: CDR1 SGHRS, CDR2 YFSETQ. The CDR3 is made up of 14 amino acids. This clone showed up just a few times. Other DNA sequences in the sample encode the same CDR3. The rearrangement uses TRBV5-1 and TRBJ1-2; a possible D gene is TRBD1 (6 bases). The TCR sequence derives from a woman aged 55-70 years with COVID-19, enrolled during active disease. Sequences were obtained from peripheral blood. The CDR3 spells CASSPLTGNYGYTF. For the CDR3, the DNA is TGCGCCAGCAGCCCACTCACAGGGAACTATGGCTACACCTTC.